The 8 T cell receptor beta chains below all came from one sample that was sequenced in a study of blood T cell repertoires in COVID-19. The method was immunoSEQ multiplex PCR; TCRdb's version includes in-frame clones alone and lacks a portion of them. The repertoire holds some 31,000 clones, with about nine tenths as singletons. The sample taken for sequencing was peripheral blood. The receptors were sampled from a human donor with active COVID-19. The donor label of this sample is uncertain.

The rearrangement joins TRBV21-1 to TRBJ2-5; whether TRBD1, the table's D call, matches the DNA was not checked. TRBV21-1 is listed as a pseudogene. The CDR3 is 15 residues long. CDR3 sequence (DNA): TGTGCCAGCAGCAAAGCTATCAGGGGGGAAGAGACCCAGTACTTC. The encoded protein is CASSKAIRGEETQYF.

The CDR3 spells CATLVEGEKQYF. CDR3 bases: TGTGCCACCCTCGTTGAGGGTGAGAAGCAGTACTTC. V gene TRBV24-1 combines with J gene TRBJ2-7; the D gene is possibly TRBD2 (5 bases). The length of the CDR3 is 12 residues. The germline V gene has CDR1 KGHDR and CDR2 SFDVKD. Trimming took off 9 bases at V and 8 bases at J, with 16 bases between the two ends.

The CDR3 sequence: CATSDGLAETQYF. CDR3 bases: TGTGCCACCAGTGATGGCCTGGCAGAGACCCAGTACTTC. The V gene is TRBV24-1, the J gene TRBJ2-5; D gene ambiguous. V dropped 3 bases and J dropped 4 bases, with 8 bases sitting between them. CDR3 length: 13 residues. The germline V gene has CDR1 KGHDR and CDR2 SFDVKD.

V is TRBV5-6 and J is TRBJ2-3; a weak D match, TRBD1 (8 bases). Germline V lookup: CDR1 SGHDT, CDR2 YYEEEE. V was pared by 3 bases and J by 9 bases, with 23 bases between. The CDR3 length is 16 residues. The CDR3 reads CASSSRQGRAQITQYF. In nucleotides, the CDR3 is TGTGCCAGCAGCTCTCGACAGGGGAGGGCACAGATAACGCAGTATTTT.

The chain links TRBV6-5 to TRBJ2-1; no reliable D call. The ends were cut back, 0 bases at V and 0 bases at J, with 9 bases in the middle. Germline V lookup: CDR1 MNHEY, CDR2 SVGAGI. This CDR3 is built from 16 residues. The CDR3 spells CASSYSTESSYNEQFF. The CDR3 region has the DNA TGTGCCAGCAGTTACTCAACAGAGAGCTCCTACAATGAGCAGTTCTTC.

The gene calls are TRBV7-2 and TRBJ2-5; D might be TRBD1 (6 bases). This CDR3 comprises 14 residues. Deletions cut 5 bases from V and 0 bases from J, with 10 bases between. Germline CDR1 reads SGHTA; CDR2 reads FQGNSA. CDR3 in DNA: TGTGCCAGCAGCAAAGGGGGTAACCAAGAGACCCAGTACTTC. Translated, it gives CASSKGGNQETQYF.

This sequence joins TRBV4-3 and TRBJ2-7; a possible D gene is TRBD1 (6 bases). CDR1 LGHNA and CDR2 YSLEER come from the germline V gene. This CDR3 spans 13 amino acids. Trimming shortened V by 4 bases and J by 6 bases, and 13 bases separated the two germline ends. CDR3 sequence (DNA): TGCGCCAGCAGCCCACATACAGGGTCCGAGCAGTACTTC. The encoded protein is CASSPHTGSEQYF.

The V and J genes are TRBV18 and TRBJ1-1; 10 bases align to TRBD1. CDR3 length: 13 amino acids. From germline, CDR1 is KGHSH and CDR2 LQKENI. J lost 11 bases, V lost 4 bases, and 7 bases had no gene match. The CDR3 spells CASSLSTGGEAFF. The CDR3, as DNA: TGTGCCAGCTCACTCTCGACAGGGGGCGAGGCTTTCTTT. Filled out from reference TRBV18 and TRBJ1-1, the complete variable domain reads NAGVMQNPRHLVRRRGQEARLRCSPMKGHSHVYWYRQLPEEGLKFMVYLQKENIIDESGMPKERFSAEFPKEGPSILRIQQVVRGDSAAYFCASSLSTGGEAFFGQGTRLTVV.